This T cell receptor (beta chain) originates from a study of beta chain features in type 1 diabetes. Study-level findings and limits: Overrepresentation of cells with high TCR expression could result from cDNA sequencing. When Type 1 diabetes patients were examined, their TCRB CDR3s proved moderately but significantly shorter in all four CD4+ subsets.

Expressed TCRB transcripts got sequenced, as all isolated RNA was reverse transcribed. Only in-frame clones appear in the TCRdb table, and some are missing; sequencing was by immunoSEQ multiplex PCR. The table shows 400,000 to 450,000 clones, with approximately 14% occurring only once. The CDR3 covers 15 residues. The table lists this clone with a few counts. As yet, its antigen is unknown. The V gene is TRBV21-1, the J gene TRBJ2-5; TRBD1, the table's D call, was not compared with the DNA. TRBV21-1 is listed as a pseudogene. Source material: naive CD4+ T cells from blood. This TCR was recovered from a young man in good health. CDR3 loop: CASSKRRTSQETQYF. In DNA, the CDR3 is TGTGCCAGCAGCAAAAGAAGGACATCCCAAGAGACCCAGTACTTC.